This entry lists 24 T cell receptor beta chains sequenced from one sample in a study of cytomegalovirus exposure and HLA in healthy donors (dated by TCRdb to the late 2010s). The library was prepared using the immunoSEQ multiplex PCR assay. For the multiplex PCR, a mixture combining 60 forward primers for TCR Vbeta segments and 13 reverse primers for TCR Jbeta segments was used. TCRdb stores this immuneACCESS table with in-frame sequences only. Part of the clones is absent; in the studies checked, under half of the shortfall reflects unresolved V genes, and no reason is known for the rest. Present in this sample are approximately 74,000 clones, roughly 80% of which were seen just once. The leading ten clones occupy around 3% of the sample. The sequenced sample was PBMCs. These receptors all come from a woman in her twenties or thirties in good health and CMV-seronegative.

The chain uses TRBV7-9 and TRBJ1-6; 7 nucleotides match TRBD1. The V gene end was trimmed by 6 bases and the J gene end by 5 bases; junction bases not matched to a gene: 4. The CDR3 is made up of 14 amino acids. Germline V gives CDR1 SEHNR, CDR2 FQNEAQ (reference sequence). The DNA of the CDR3 is TGTGCCAGCAGACCAGGGGGAAATAATTCACCCCTCCACTTT. Protein: CASRPGGNNSPLHF.

This sequence joins TRBV7-9 and TRBJ2-2; D is uncertain. Trimming cost V 2 bases and J 4 bases, with 8 bases left between them. The CDR3 covers 14 residues. Germline assignment: CDR1 SEHNR and CDR2 FQNEAQ (reference sequence). The CDR3: CASSLSRSTGELFF. DNA for the CDR3: TGTGCCAGCAGCTTATCGAGGAGCACCGGGGAGCTGTTTTTT.

This chain joins TRBV19 and TRBJ1-2, with 9 bases that match TRBD1. CDR1 and CDR2 (germline): LNHDA, SQIVND (reference sequence). J lost 8 bases, V lost 6 bases, and 7 bases had no gene match. This CDR3 has 13 residues. The CDR3 DNA reads TGTGCCAGTAGCCTACGGGACAGGGAGGGCTACACCTTC. Amino acid sequence: CASSLRDREGYTF.

This chain links TRBV5-1 with TRBJ2-7; possibly TRBD1 for D (6 bases). Germline CDR1 reads SGHRS; CDR2 reads YFSETQ. CDR3 length: 16 residues. The V end lost 6 bases, the J end lost 0 bases, and 19 bases lay between the germline ends. CDR3 residues: CASTPQPGQSSYEQYF. In DNA form, the CDR3 reads TGCGCCAGCACCCCCCAACCGGGACAAAGCTCCTACGAGCAGTACTTC.

This CDR3 reads CASSSPGGTYEQYF. In DNA, the CDR3 is TGTGCCAGCAGTTCCCCCGGGGGAACCTACGAGCAGTACTTC. The chain is built from TRBV6-5 and TRBJ2-7, with D possibly TRBD2 on 6 matching bases. V dropped 4 bases and J dropped 2 bases, with 12 bases sitting between them. There are 14 residues in the CDR3. Germline CDR1 MNHEY, CDR2 SVGAGI.

This clone was seen only once. V usage is TRBV5-1 and J usage is TRBJ2-3; 7 bases fit TRBD1. Germline lookup yields CDR1 SGHRS and CDR2 YFSETQ. V trimming: 0 bases; J trimming: 7 bases; junction bases outside the gene matches: 5. The length of the CDR3 is 14 residues. The CDR3 nucleotides read TGCGCCAGCAGCTTGGGACAGGGTGCATATACGCAGTATTTT. Translation gives CASSLGQGAYTQYF.

V usage is TRBV11-3 and J usage is TRBJ1-2; a possible D gene is TRBD1 (6 bases). The CDR3 spans 13 residues. Germline values: CDR1 SGHNT, CDR2 YENEEA. Trimming pared 11 bases from V and 3 bases from J, leaving 16 bases between. The CDR3 DNA reads as TGTGCCCCGGTGAGGGGACACCACTATGGCTACACCTTC. It specifies CAPVRGHHYGYTF.

Concerning this clone itself: The junction and the germline gene differ at one end; a read error may be behind it. The CDR3 is CVSSQVPGGLRYF. CDR3 DNA sequence: TGCGTCAGCAGCCAAGTTCCAGGTGGCTTAAGGTACTTC. The V call is TRBV4-3, the J call TRBJ2-7; no definite D call. The CDR3 is 13 residues long. Germline-derived CDR1 and CDR2 are LGHNA and YSLEER.

The sample holds a few counts of this clone. The chain employs TRBV15 and TRBJ2-1, with TRBD2 matching 9 bases. This CDR3 has 18 residues. Looked up from germline, CDR1 is LNHNV and CDR2 is YYDKDF (reference sequence). V was pared by 0 bases and J by 6 bases, with 12 bases of the junction left unmatched. CDR3 loop: CATSRDLIGTSYLNEQFF. CDR3 coding DNA: TGTGCCACCAGCAGAGACCTCATCGGGACTAGCTATCTCAATGAGCAGTTCTTC.

This chain joins TRBV6-5 and TRBJ1-1; the D gene is possibly TRBD1 (5 bases). CDR1 and CDR2 (germline): MNHEY, SVGAGI. The V end was cut by 4 bases, the J end by 1 base, with 10 bases between. This CDR3 contains 14 residues. This CDR3 reads CASSSGHTNTEAFF. The CDR3, as DNA: TGTGCCAGCAGTTCTGGACATACGAACACTGAAGCTTTCTTT.

The chain joins TRBV5-6 to TRBJ1-2, with D possibly being TRBD1 (6 bases). Per germline, CDR1 SGHDT and CDR2 YYEEEE. V was clipped by 0 bases and J by 4 bases, with 13 bases between them. The CDR3 consists of 15 residues. CDR3 in amino acids: CASSLVGGALYGYTF. DNA for the CDR3: TGTGCCAGCAGCTTGGTCGGGGGGGCCCTCTATGGCTACACCTTC. The full variable domain, rest sourced from reference TRBV5-6 and TRBJ1-2, is DAGVTQSPTHLIKTRGQQVTLRCSPKSGHDTVSWYQQALGQGPQFIFQYYEEEERQRGNFPDRFSGHQFPNYSSELNVNALLLGDSALYLCASSLVGGALYGYTFGSGTRLTVV.

The chain joins TRBV29-1 to TRBJ1-4; no firm D call. Germline V gene lookup returns CDR1 SQVTM and CDR2 ANQGSEA. Trimming removed 7 bases from V and 5 bases from J, with 14 bases in between. The CDR3 runs to 13 residues. The CDR3 region has the DNA TGCAGCGCCACAGTGGGAGGAAATGAAAAACTGTTTTTT. Its protein product is CSATVGGNEKLFF.

The genes are TRBV5-1 and TRBJ2-2; D gene unclear. Trimming removed 4 bases from V and 4 bases from J, with 14 bases in between. This CDR3 region has 15 residues. Germline V gene sequence: CDR1 SGHRS, CDR2 YFSETQ. The CDR3, as DNA: TGCGCCAGCAGCCCATCTGCTGGGCTCACCGGGGAGCTGTTTTTT. Amino acids: CASSPSAGLTGELFF.

This clone was observed a single time. The chain couples TRBV11-3 to TRBJ2-7, with 7 bases identical to TRBD2. This CDR3 comprises 12 residues. Germline CDR1 reads SGHNT; CDR2 reads YENEEA. Germline trimming cut 6 bases from V and 7 bases from J; bases unmatched to any gene: 6. Written as DNA, the CDR3 is TGTGCCAGCAGGGGGGGGATGGGGGAGCAGTACTTC. It is translated as CASRGGMGEQYF. The variable domain in full, with the rest retrieved from reference TRBV11-3 and TRBJ2-7, is EAGVVQSPRYKIIEKKQPVAFWCNPISGHNTLYWYLQNLGQGPELLIRYENEEAVDDSQLPKDRFSAERLKGVDSTLKIQPAELGDSAVYLCASRGGMGEQYFGPGTRLTVT.

The chain is built from TRBV19 and TRBJ2-1, with D maybe TRBD1 (5 bases). Germline CDR1 LNHDA, CDR2 SQIVND (reference sequence). This CDR3 comprises 13 residues. Trimming took 7 bases from V and 8 from J, leaving 15 bases between them. This CDR3 reads CASIDSSSDEQFF. CDR3 DNA sequence: TGTGCCAGTATCGACAGTTCGTCGGATGAGCAGTTCTTC. The entire variable domain, with the rest obtained from reference TRBV19 and TRBJ2-1, is as follows: DGGITQSPKYLFRKEGQNVTLSCEQNLNHDAMYWYRQDPGQGLRLIYYSQIVNDFQKGDIAEGYSVSREKKESFPLTVTSAQKNPTAFYLCASIDSSSDEQFFGPGTRLTVL.

This clone appeared once. The rearrangement uses TRBV11-2 and TRBJ2-1, with D tentatively TRBD2 (6 bases). CDR3 length: 15 residues. Germline CDR1 and CDR2: SGHAT and FQNNGV. Trimming left V 7 bases short and J 4 bases short, with 17 bases between. In nucleotides, the CDR3 is TGTGCCAGCACCATCTTCTGGGACTCATACAATGAGCAGTTCTTC. Translated, it gives CASTIFWDSYNEQFF.

This clone was detected only once. The chain combines TRBV30 with TRBJ2-3; the D is unclear. The CDR3 runs to 11 residues. Trimming pared 3 bases from V and 8 bases from J, leaving 9 bases between. CDR1 and CDR2 (germline): GTSNPN, SVGIG (reference sequence). The CDR3: CAWRGGGTQYF. CDR3 DNA sequence: TGTGCCTGGAGAGGCGGCGGTACGCAGTATTTT.

The chain couples TRBV4-1 to TRBJ1-1; no firm D call. The V and J ends lost 1 base and 1 base respectively, with 7 bases between them. Germline V gene data show CDR1 as MGHRA and CDR2 as YSYEKL. The CDR3 is 14 residues long. CDR3 sequence reads: CASSQASSNTEAFF. The DNA for the CDR3 is TGCGCCAGCAGCCAAGCGTCTTCGAACACTGAAGCTTTCTTT.

The chain combines TRBV10-1 with TRBJ2-1; D perhaps matches TRBD2 (6 bases). The CDR3 runs 15 residues. CDR1 is WNHNN, CDR2 SYGVQD, per germline (reference sequence). V gave up 6 bases and J gave up 8 bases, with 20 bases separating them. In nucleotides, the CDR3 is TGCGCCAGCAGCGTAGGGACTTCCTTGGCGGATGAGCAGTTCTTC. It codes for CASSVGTSLADEQFF.

This rearrangement joins TRBV2 to TRBJ2-2, with D perhaps TRBD2 (5 bases). V gave up 4 bases and J gave up 5 bases, with 11 bases separating them. Germline lookup yields CDR1 SNHLY and CDR2 FYNNEI. This CDR3 is 14 amino acids long. Here the CDR3 reads CASSGLTRTGELFF. The CDR3 DNA sequence: TGTGCCAGCAGTGGACTAACGCGAACCGGGGAGCTGTTTTTT.

The chain is built from TRBV2 and TRBJ2-1; 11 bases are a match to TRBD2. The J segment lost 5 bases and the V segment lost 4 bases, leaving 7 bases of the junction unmatched. The CDR3 is 16 residues long. Per the germline V gene, CDR1 is SNHLY and CDR2 is FYNNEI. The CDR3 DNA reads as TGTGCCAGCAGTGCCCAGACTAGCGGGGAGAACAATGAGCAGTTCTTC. Translated: CASSAQTSGENNEQFF.

The chain combines TRBV6-5 with TRBJ2-5; no definite D call. Germline assignment: CDR1 MNHEY and CDR2 SVGAGI. V was pared by 5 bases and J by 5 bases, with 9 bases between. The CDR3 spans 12 residues. CDR3 loop: CASSSIPETQYF. CDR3 nucleotide sequence: TGTGCCAGCAGTAGCATCCCGGAGACCCAGTACTTC.

The chain joins TRBV15 to TRBJ1-2; possibly TRBD1 for D (5 bases). This CDR3 has 16 amino acids. Germline CDR1 is LNHNV and CDR2 is YYDKDF (reference sequence). The ends were cut back, 1 base at V and 3 bases at J, with 15 bases in the middle. CDR3 sequence (DNA): TGTGCCACCAGCAGAGGAAAGGGCAGGGCAGACTATGGCTACACCTTC. Its translation is CATSRGKGRADYGYTF.

In regard to this clone: A junction end diverges from the germline sequence, so it may reflect a read error. The rearrangement uses TRBV13 and TRBJ1-4; a possible D gene is TRBD1 (6 bases). There are 15 residues in the CDR3. From germline, CDR1 is PRHDT and CDR2 FYEKMQ (reference sequence). CDR3 DNA: TGTGCCAGCGGCTTCAGGGGCGAGGCTAATGAAAAACTGTTTTTT. Protein: CASGFRGEANEKLFF.